The entry below describes one TCR beta chain. Each CDR3 protein gets one entry after TCRdb re-called the reads with MiXCR. The sample carries roughly 230,000 distinct CDR3 sequences, 22% recorded once. The sample belongs to a study of T cell repertoires in cytomegalovirus infection. The CDR3 is made up of 14 amino acids. Germline assignment: CDR1 LNHDA and CDR2 SQIVND (reference sequence). With V trimmed by 6 bases and J by 7 bases, 7 bases remained unmatched. The rearrangement uses TRBV19 and TRBJ1-2; TRBD1 matches 11 bases. The sequenced material came from CD8+ T cells from PBMCs. This TCR was sampled from a human donor in good health (CMV status not recorded). Some clones in this sample may be carry-over from other donors' samples. The CDR3: CASRPGTGGRGYTF. The CDR3 DNA follows: TGTGCCAGTAGACCCGGGACAGGGGGTCGTGGCTACACCTTC.